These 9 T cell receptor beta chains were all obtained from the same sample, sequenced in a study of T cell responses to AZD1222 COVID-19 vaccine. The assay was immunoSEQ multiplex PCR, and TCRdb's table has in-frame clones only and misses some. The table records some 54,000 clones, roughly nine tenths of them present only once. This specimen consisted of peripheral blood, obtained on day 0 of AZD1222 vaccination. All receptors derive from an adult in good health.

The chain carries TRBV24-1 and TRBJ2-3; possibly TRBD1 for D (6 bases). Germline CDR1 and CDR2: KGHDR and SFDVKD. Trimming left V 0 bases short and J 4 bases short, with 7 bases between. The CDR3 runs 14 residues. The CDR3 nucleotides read TGTGCCACCAGTGATTTGCAGGGGTCAGATACGCAGTATTTT. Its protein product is CATSDLQGSDTQYF.

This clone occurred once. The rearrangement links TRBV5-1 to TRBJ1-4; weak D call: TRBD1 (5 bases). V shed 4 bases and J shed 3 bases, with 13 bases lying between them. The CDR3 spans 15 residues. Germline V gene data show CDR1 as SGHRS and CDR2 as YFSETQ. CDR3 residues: CASSTGTHSNEKLFF. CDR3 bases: TGCGCCAGCAGCACGGGGACGCATTCTAATGAAAAACTGTTTTTT.

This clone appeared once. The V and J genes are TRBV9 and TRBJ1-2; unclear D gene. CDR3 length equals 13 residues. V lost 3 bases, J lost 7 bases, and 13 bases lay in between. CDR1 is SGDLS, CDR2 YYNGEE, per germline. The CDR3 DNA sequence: TGTGCCAGCAGCGGATCAGTGCCGGGTGGCTACACCTTC. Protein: CASSGSVPGGYTF. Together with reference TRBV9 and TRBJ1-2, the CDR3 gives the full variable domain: DSGVTQTPKHLITATGQRVTLRCSPRSGDLSVYWYQQSLDQGLQFLIQYYNGEERAKGNILERFSAQQFPDLHSELNLSSLELGDSALYFCASSGSVPGGYTFGSGTRLTVV.

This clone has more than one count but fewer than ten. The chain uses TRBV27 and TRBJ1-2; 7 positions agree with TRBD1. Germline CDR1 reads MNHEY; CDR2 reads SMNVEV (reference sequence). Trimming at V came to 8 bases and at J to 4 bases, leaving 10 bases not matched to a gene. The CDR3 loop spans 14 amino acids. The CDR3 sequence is CASSTPGQLYGYTF. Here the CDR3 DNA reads TGTGCCAGCTCGACGCCGGGACAGCTCTATGGCTACACCTTC.

This chain's CDR3 is CASSGSGVSYTF. CDR3 coding DNA: TGTGCCAGCAGTGGAAGCGGGGTATCCTACACCTTC. The V gene is TRBV25-1, the J gene TRBJ1-2; D remains ambiguous. The V gene's germline CDR1 is MGHDK and CDR2 SYGVNS. Trimming pared 4 bases from V and 10 bases from J, leaving 13 bases between. This CDR3 is built from 12 residues.

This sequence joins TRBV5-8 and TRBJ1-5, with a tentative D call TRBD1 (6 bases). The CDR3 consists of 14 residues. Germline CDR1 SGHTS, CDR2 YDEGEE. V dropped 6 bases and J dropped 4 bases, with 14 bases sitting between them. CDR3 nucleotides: TGTGCCAGCACCCTTAGGGGGAGGAATCAGCCCCAGCATTTT. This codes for CASTLRGRNQPQHF.

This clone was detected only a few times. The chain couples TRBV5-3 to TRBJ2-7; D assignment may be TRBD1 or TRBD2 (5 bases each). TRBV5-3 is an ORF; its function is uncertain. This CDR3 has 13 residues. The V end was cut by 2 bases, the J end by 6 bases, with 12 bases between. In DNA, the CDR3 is TGTGCCAGAAGCTTACGGGGCCCCGCCGAGCAGTACTTC. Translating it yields CARSLRGPAEQYF.

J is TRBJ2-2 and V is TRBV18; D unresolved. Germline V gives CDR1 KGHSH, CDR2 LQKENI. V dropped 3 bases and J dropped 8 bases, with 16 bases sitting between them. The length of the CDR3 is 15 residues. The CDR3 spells CASSPLGSAPGELFF. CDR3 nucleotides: TGTGCCAGCTCACCCCTGGGCAGCGCACCTGGGGAGCTGTTTTTT. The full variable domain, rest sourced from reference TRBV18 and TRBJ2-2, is NAGVMQNPRHLVRRRGQEARLRCSPMKGHSHVYWYRQLPEEGLKFMVYLQKENIIDESGMPKERFSAEFPKEGPSILRIQQVVRGDSAAYFCASSPLGSAPGELFFGEGSRLTVL.

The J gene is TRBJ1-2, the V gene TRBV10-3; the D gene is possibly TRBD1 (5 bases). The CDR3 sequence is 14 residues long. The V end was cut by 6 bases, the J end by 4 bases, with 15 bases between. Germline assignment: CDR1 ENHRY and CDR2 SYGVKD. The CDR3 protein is CAISAGAPLYGYTF. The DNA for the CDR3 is TGTGCCATCAGCGCCGGGGCTCCTCTCTATGGCTACACCTTC.